Listed below are T cell receptor beta chains from one sample, sequenced in a study of blood T cells in healthy people across ages. TCRdb re-called the 5' RACE reads with MiXCR, one entry per CDR3 protein. Found here are about a million distinct CDR3 sequences, under 50% of them singletons; the top ten hold around an eighth. What was sequenced was blood. Receptor source: a man aged 25 to 40 in good health. The CDR3 runs from the conserved cysteine through the conserved F or W. A D gene is named only where the DNA matches it firmly. Where a row states a size, it is once, few, many or the class of an expanded clone; other rows omit it.

V	size	D	J	DNA	CDR3
TRBV12-3/TRBV12-4	.	TRBD2	TRBJ2-3	TGTGCCAGCAGTCCCCGGACTAGCGGGAGCTTTAGCACAGATACGCAGTATTTT	CASSPRTSGSFSTDTQYF
TRBV11-3	.	.	TRBJ2-1	TGTGCCAGCAGCGTGGCATTGGGGCGGGATGAGCAGTTCTTC	CASSVALGRDEQFF
TRBV5-6	many	.	TRBJ1-5	TGTGCCAGCAGCGACAGCTCCGGGGCCGTAAGTCAGCCCCAGCATTTT	CASSDSSGAVSQPQHF
TRBV2	few	TRBD1	TRBJ2-5	TGTGCCAGCAGTGAACCTGGGACAGCCCAAGAGACCCAGTACTTC	CASSEPGTAQETQYF
TRBV20-1	once	.	TRBJ2-1	TGCAGTGCCCGGCGGCCAAGCTCCTACAATGAGCAGTTCTTC	CSARRPSSYNEQFF
TRBV20-1	.	.	TRBJ2-5	TGCAGTGCCCCTCCGGGAGATCAAGAGACCCAGTACTTC	CSAPPGDQETQYF
TRBV28	few	TRBD2	TRBJ2-7	TGTGCCAGCACCAAATACGGACTAGGGCCCTACGAGCAGTACTTC	CASTKYGLGPYEQYF
TRBV20-1	.	TRBD1	TRBJ2-3	TGCAGTGCTGAACAGGACAGGGGGCGAACAGATACGCAGTATTTT	CSAEQDRGRTDTQYF
TRBV28	once	.	TRBJ1-4	TGTGCCAGCAGCCCCGCAGGGGCAACTAATGAAAAACTGTTTTTT	CASSPAGATNEKLFF
TRBV6-2/TRBV6-3	few	.	TRBJ2-7	TGTGCCAGCAGTCTAAGATATTCCGGGACTCACTCCTACGAGCAGTACTTC	CASSLRYSGTHSYEQYF
TRBV7-9	.	.	TRBJ2-4	TGTGCCAGCAGCCCATTCACAGGGCGGGAGCAGTACTTC	CASSPFTGREQYF
TRBV20-1	.	.	TRBJ2-5	TGCAGTGCAGACCGCAGGGGCTCCTACGGGCAGTACTTC	CSADRRGSYGQYF
TRBV4-1	.	.	TRBJ1-1	TGCGCCAGCAGCCAAGTACCGTGGGCCACTGAAGCTTTCTTT	CASSQVPWATEAFF
TRBV30	.	.	TRBJ1-2	TGTGCCTGGAGTGTAGGTCAAGCCTATGGCTACACCTTC	CAWSVGQAYGYTF
TRBV27	few	.	TRBJ1-4	TGTGCCAGCGCTACGATTGCAACTAATGAAAAACTGTTTTTT	CASATIATNEKLFF
TRBV6-5	.	.	TRBJ2-3	TGTGCCAGCAGTTACACATCGACCCAAACAGATACGCAGTATTTT	CASSYTSTQTDTQYF
TRBV7-2	few	.	TRBJ2-5	TGTGCCAGCAGCTTAGAAACGGGGGCCCAAGAGACCCAGTACTTC	CASSLETGAQETQYF